This record looks at one T cell receptor (beta chain) sequence and its context. The antigen is not known. Germline V lookup: CDR1 SGHRS, CDR2 YFSETQ. V was cut by 3 bases and J by 1 base, with 7 bases left in between. The CDR3 consists of 13 residues. During the collection period, no donor immune events like infections were recorded. The data were taken from a study of identifying expanded T cells in peripheral blood. Study-level findings and limits: Variance in clone template counts between roughly 2-week samples significantly increased with total template count across all healthy donors. Over about two and four weeks, about 15 and 19 clones changed, versus around 1.2 between replicates.

Sequencing was performed with immunoSEQ multiplex PCR; in TCRdb, only in-frame clones are kept and a portion is missing. The sample shows about 130,000 clones, 86% of them seen only once. The J gene is TRBJ2-5, the V gene TRBV5-1; D not certain. This sequence originates from a person aged 18 to 70 in good health. The sequenced sample consisted of blood. DNA of the CDR3: TGCGCCAGCAGCTCCTCCTTCCAAGAGACCCAGTACTTC. It translates to CASSSSFQETQYF.